A single T cell receptor (beta chain) is shown here with its context. These data belong to a study of blood T cell repertoires in COVID-19. The repertoire was sequenced with immunoSEQ multiplex PCR; TCRdb's copy has only in-frame clones and lacks some. The sample has about 260,000 clones; roughly 86% are singletons. This CDR3 spans 16 amino acids. Germline lookup yields CDR1 LNHNV and CDR2 YYDKDF (reference sequence). V gave up 1 base and J gave up 0 bases; unmatched junction bases: 6. This clonotype was obtained from a woman between 50 and 59 years old who had recovered from COVID-19. This chain connects TRBV15 to TRBJ2-7, with TRBD2 identical over 7 bases. The sample comprised PBMCs or T cells enriched from blood (not recorded which). The CDR3 region is CATSRGFGGSSYEQYF. CDR3 coding DNA: TGTGCCACCAGCAGAGGGTTCGGCGGGAGCTCCTACGAGCAGTACTTC.